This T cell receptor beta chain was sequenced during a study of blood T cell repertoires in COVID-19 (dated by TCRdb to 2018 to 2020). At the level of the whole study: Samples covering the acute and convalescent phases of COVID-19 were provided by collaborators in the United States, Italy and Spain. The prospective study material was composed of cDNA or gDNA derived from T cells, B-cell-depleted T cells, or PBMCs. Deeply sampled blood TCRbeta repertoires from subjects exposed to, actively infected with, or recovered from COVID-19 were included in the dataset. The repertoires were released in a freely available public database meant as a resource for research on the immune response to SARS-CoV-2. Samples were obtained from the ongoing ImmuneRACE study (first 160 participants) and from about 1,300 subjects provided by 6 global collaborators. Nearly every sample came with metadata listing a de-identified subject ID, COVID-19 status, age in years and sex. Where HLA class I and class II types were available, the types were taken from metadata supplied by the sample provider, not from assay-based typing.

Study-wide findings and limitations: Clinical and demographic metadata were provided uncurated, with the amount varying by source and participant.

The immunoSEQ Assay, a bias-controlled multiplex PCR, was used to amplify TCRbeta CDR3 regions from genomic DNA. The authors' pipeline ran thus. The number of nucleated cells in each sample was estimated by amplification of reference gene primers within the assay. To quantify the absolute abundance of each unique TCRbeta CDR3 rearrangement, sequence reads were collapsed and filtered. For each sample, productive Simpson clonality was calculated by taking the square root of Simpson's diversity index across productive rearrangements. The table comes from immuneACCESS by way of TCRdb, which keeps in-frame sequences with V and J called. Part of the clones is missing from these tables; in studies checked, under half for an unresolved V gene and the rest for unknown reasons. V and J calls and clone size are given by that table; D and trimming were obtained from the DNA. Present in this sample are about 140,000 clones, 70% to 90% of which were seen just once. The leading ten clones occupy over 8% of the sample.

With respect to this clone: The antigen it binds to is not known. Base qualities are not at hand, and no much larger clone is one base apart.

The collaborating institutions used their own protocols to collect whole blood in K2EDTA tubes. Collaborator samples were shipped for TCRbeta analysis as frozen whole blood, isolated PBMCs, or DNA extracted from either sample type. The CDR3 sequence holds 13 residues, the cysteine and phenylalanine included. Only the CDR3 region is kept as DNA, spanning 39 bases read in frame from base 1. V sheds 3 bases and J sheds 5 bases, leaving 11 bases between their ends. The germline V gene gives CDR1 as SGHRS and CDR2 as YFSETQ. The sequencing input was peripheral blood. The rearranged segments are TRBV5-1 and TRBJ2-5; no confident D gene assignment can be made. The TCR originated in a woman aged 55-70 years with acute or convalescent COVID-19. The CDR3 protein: CASSYSTMETQYF. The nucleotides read TGCGCCAGCAGCTATTCTACCATGGAGACCCAGTACTTC.